This T cell receptor (beta chain) was identified during a study of shared clonotypes between healthy human individuals. Study-wide points: The genetic and exposure-history diversity represented was limited by few donors.

CDR1 MNHEY and CDR2 SMNVEV come from the germline V gene (reference sequence). The trim removed 4 bases at V and 4 bases at J, leaving 11 bases unmatched. The CDR3 totals 18 residues. In the original processing: Filtering of immunoSEQ junctional sequences could not match full-length read filtering. Clones were sequenced by immunoSEQ multiplex PCR, and TCRdb holds only the in-frame ones, with some missing. V and J calls plus clone size are reproduced from that table; the DNA served to infer D and trimming. The data contain about 500,000 clones, around 77% of them singletons. This clone was seen a few times. Antigen unknown.

The chain employs TRBV27 and TRBJ2-1; TRBD2 agrees at 12 bases. The clonotype was recovered from a woman in her 40s in good health. Some clones in this sample may be carry-over from other donors' samples. Sequenced input: PBMCs. The CDR3 here is CASSSQPPTSGGYNEQFF. In nucleotides, the CDR3 is TGTGCCAGCAGTTCCCAACCCCCCACTAGCGGGGGGTACAATGAGCAGTTCTTC.